The clone carrying this TCR beta chain was detected only once. V lost 0 bases to trimming and J lost 2 bases, with 8 bases between them. This CDR3 is 14 amino acids long. Germline lookup yields CDR1 SGHDT and CDR2 YYEEEE. Here immunoSEQ multiplex PCR was the method, and the copy in TCRdb shows in-frame clones only, minus some. This sample carries 70,000 or so clones, just under 90% of them seen once, and the ten largest clones take about 20%. The data belong to a study of control samples from healthy donors and cancer patients. The sequence was obtained from a man aged 55 to 70 with lung cancer. The source material was PBMCs. J is TRBJ2-5 and V is TRBV5-6, with no clear D. CDR3 in amino acids: CASSLAPTQETQYF. Written as DNA, the CDR3 is TGTGCCAGCAGCTTGGCCCCCACGCAAGAGACCCAGTACTTC.